Each of the 20 T cell receptor beta chains below was sequenced from the same sample in a study of blood T cells in healthy people across ages. Sample-barcoded 5' priming and a J-beta primer mix drove a second PCR of 7 to 11 cycles. TCRdb itself ran the 5' RACE reads through MiXCR, one entry per CDR3 protein. The data contain some 1.7 million distinct CDR3 sequences, over 25% of them singletons. What was sequenced was blood. The receptors stem from a woman aged 25 to 39 in good health.

A remark on this clonotype: Germline is not matched at one junction end, which may reflect a read error. This sequence joins TRBV10-2 and TRBJ1-1; D call uncertain. This CDR3 is 14 amino acids long. The V gene's germline CDR1 is WSHSY and CDR2 SAAADI. The CDR3 sequence is CASSESGGGREAVF. The CDR3 bases are TGCGCCAGCAGTGAATCGGGAGGAGGGCGCGAAGCTGTCTTT.

A few counts support this clonotype. The V call is TRBV12-3 or TRBV12-4, the J call TRBJ1-1; D is uncertain. The CDR3 runs 15 residues. V dropped 7 bases and J dropped 5 bases, with 20 bases sitting between them. The CDR3 DNA reads as TGTGCCAGCACTTTGAGGGCCCGGGTAGAGACTGAAGCTTTCTTT. Encoded protein: CASTLRARVETEAFF.

This clonotype was seen more than once but under ten times. J is TRBJ2-3 and V is TRBV10-2; the D call may be TRBD1 or TRBD2 (5 bases each). The CDR3 runs to 14 residues. CDR1 is WSHSY and CDR2 is SAAADI in the germline V gene. V lost 7 bases and J 0 bases, leaving 11 bases between the germline ends. CDR3 sequence reads: CASKEGRSTDTQYF. The CDR3 DNA is TGCGCCAGCAAAGAGGGACGTAGCACAGATACGCAGTATTTT.

This clonotype has a count of ten or more. The V gene is TRBV9, the J gene TRBJ1-2, with D unclear. The CDR3 runs 14 residues. Germline CDR1 and CDR2: SGDLS and YYNGEE. Trimming took 8 bases from V and 6 from J, leaving 20 bases between them. The DNA for the CDR3 is TGTGCCAGACGGAAGGGAGAGGCGGAAAATGGCTACACCTTC. This encodes CARRKGEAENGYTF.

Here the CDR3 reads CSVEHAAVNTQYF. For the CDR3, the DNA is TGCAGCGTTGAACACGCCGCTGTGAATACGCAGTATTTT. The V and J genes are TRBV29-1 and TRBJ2-3, with D unclear. Deletions cut 2 bases from V and 7 bases from J, with 13 bases between. CDR3 length: 13 amino acids. The germline gives CDR1 SQVTM, CDR2 ANQGSEA.

As concerns this clonotype: One end of the junction fails to match germline, which may point to a read error. The chain carries TRBV18 and TRBJ2-3; TRBD2 is a possible D gene (5 bases). Per the germline V gene, CDR1 is KGHSH and CDR2 is LQKENI. This CDR3 comprises 15 residues. CDR3 in DNA: TGTGCCCGCTCACCACCGGGAATCAAGGCAGATACGCAGTATTTT. Translation gives CARSPPGIKADTQYF. Variable domain in full (rest from reference TRBV18 and TRBJ2-3): NAGVMQNPRHLVRRRGQEARLRCSPMKGHSHVYWYRQLPEEGLKFMVYLQKENIIDESGMPKERFSAEFPKEGPSILRIQQVVRGDSAAYFCARSPPGIKADTQYFGPGTRLTVL.

This clonotype was picked up a small number of times. V is TRBV7-2 and J is TRBJ1-2; tentatively, D is TRBD1 (6 bases). The CDR3 is 16 residues long. CDR1 and CDR2 from the germline V gene are SGHTA and FQGNSA. The V end was cut by 4 bases, the J end by 6 bases, with 21 bases between. CDR3 amino acids: CASSSTVVQGINGYTF. In nucleotides, the CDR3 is TGTGCCAGCAGCTCGACGGTGGTACAGGGTATCAATGGCTACACCTTC.

Worth noting for this clonotype: Germline is not matched at one junction end, which may reflect a read error. The chain links TRBV9 to TRBJ2-1; 7 nucleotides match TRBD2. Germline-derived CDR1 and CDR2 are SGDLS and YYNGEE. This CDR3 is 18 amino acids long. CDR3 DNA: TGTGCCAACAGCGTAGCGGCCGGGGGGTTAAGCTCCTACAATGAGCAGTTCTTC. The encoded protein is CANSVAAGGLSSYNEQFF.

This clonotype was found a few times. The gene calls are TRBV7-2 and TRBJ2-1, with D uncertain. The germline gives CDR1 SGHTA, CDR2 FQGNSA. Trimming removed 4 bases at V and 10 bases at J, with 14 bases between. The CDR3 length is 13 residues. CDR3 nucleotides: TGTGCCAGCAGCTCTAACCCGGTTCGCGAGCAGTTCTTC. This sequence encodes CASSSNPVREQFF. Looking up the rest from reference TRBV7-2 and TRBJ2-1 gives the full variable domain: GAGVSQSPSNKVTEKGKDVELRCDPISGHTALYWYRQSLGQGLEFLIYFQGNSAPDKSGLPSDRFSAERTGGSVSTLTIQRTQQEDSAVYLCASSSNPVREQFFGPGTRLTVL.

This clonotype turned up a few times. The CDR3 DNA is TGTGCCAGCAGCTTAGCCGGGGGAGTCCCCGGGGAGCTGTTTTTT. Translated: CASSLAGGVPGELFF. The rearrangement joins TRBV7-9 to TRBJ2-2; tentative D call: TRBD2 (6 bases). Per the germline V gene, CDR1 is SEHNR and CDR2 is FQNEAQ (reference sequence). Trimming took 0 bases from V and 6 from J, leaving 11 bases between them. This CDR3 has 15 residues.

The rearrangement joins TRBV6-2 or TRBV6-3 to TRBJ2-7; 8 nucleotides match TRBD2. J lost 4 bases, V lost 5 bases, and 10 bases had no gene match. This CDR3 has 15 amino acids. Germline CDR1 MNHEY, CDR2 SVGEGT. The chain's CDR3 is CASSTRGAGEYEQYF. In DNA form, the CDR3 reads TGTGCCAGCAGTACCCGAGGAGCGGGGGAATACGAGCAGTACTTC.

This clonotype was recorded at least ten times. The V and J genes are TRBV29-1 and TRBJ2-7, with D possibly matching TRBD2 (6 bases). The CDR3 totals 14 residues. Germline loops: CDR1 SQVTM, CDR2 ANQGSEA. Trimming took 3 bases from V and 3 from J, leaving 15 bases between them. The CDR3 loop is CSVEASGYNYEQYF. In nucleotides, the CDR3 is TGCAGCGTTGAGGCGAGCGGGTATAACTACGAGCAGTACTTC.

This clonotype was detected only a few times. V is TRBV4-1 and J is TRBJ2-5; 10 bases fit TRBD2. The CDR3 contains 16 residues. Per the germline V gene, CDR1 is MGHRA and CDR2 is YSYEKL. Trimming took 1 base from V and 5 from J; bases not matched to a gene: 7. The CDR3 DNA is TGCGCCAGCAGCCAAGCGGCTAGCGGGGGTGTGGAGACCCAGTACTTC. It yields the protein CASSQAASGGVETQYF.

In its sample, this clonotype was seen many times. The V and J genes are TRBV7-9 and TRBJ1-2; the D gene is possibly TRBD1 (5 bases). V lost 8 bases to trimming and J lost 7 bases, with 23 bases between them. The CDR3 is 15 amino acids. From germline, CDR1 is SEHNR and CDR2 FQNEAQ (reference sequence). In DNA form, the CDR3 reads TGTGCCAGCTCCGACATGCGCCGGGGGTTCGGTGGCTACACCTTC. Its protein product is CASSDMRRGFGGYTF.

Only a few counts were recorded for this clonotype. This chain joins TRBV12-3 or TRBV12-4 and TRBJ1-3; possible D gene TRBD1, 5 bases. Trimming took 6 bases from V and 3 from J, leaving 18 bases between them. There are 16 residues in the CDR3. CDR3 amino acids: CASRYGTAGFGNTIYF. The CDR3 coding sequence is TGTGCCAGCAGGTACGGGACGGCCGGCTTTGGAAACACCATATATTTT.

There are a few counts of this clonotype. V and J are TRBV12-3 or TRBV12-4 and TRBJ2-3; 7 bases are a match to TRBD2. V dropped 3 bases and J dropped 5; count of bases not matched to a gene: 5. The CDR3 extends over 14 amino acids. The CDR3 reads CASSFGGSGDTQYF. Written as DNA, the CDR3 is TGTGCCAGCAGTTTCGGCGGGAGTGGAGATACGCAGTATTTT.

As for this clonotype: The junction shows a germline mismatch at one end, possibly a read error. The chain couples TRBV12-3 or TRBV12-4 to TRBJ2-7, with 10 positions matching TRBD1. The CDR3 runs to 15 residues. The CDR3 DNA reads TGTGCCAGCAGATCCGGGACAGGGGCGTCCTACAAGCAGTACTTC. Residues: CASRSGTGASYKQYF.

The chain employs TRBV7-2 and TRBJ2-2, with D unresolved. V gave up 2 bases and J gave up 7 bases, with 11 bases separating them. The CDR3 consists of 14 residues. Germline loops: CDR1 SGHTA, CDR2 FQGNSA. The CDR3 nucleotides are TGTGCCAGCAGCTTAAGGTGGCGAGACGGGGAGCTGTTTTTT. This sequence encodes CASSLRWRDGELFF.

The sample holds many counts of this clonotype. The V call is TRBV30, the J call TRBJ2-7; no reliable D call. V was trimmed by 2 bases and J by 1 base, leaving 12 bases between them. Per germline, CDR1 GTSNPN and CDR2 SVGIG (reference sequence). The CDR3 extends over 14 amino acids. The CDR3 reads CAWSHGVGSYEQYF. The CDR3 DNA reads TGTGCCTGGAGTCATGGGGTTGGGTCCTACGAGCAGTACTTC.

This clonotype was recorded at least ten times. The genes are TRBV7-6 and TRBJ2-7; tentative D call: TRBD1 (5 bases). Germline CDR1 SGHVS, CDR2 FNYEAQ. The length of the CDR3 is 14 residues. V lost 5 bases, J lost 2 bases, and 13 bases lay in between. CDR3 loop: CASSTDRKPYEQYF. CDR3 DNA: TGTGCCAGCAGCACCGACAGAAAACCCTACGAGCAGTACTTC. Complete variable domain (other parts from reference TRBV7-6 and TRBJ2-7): GAGVSQSPRYKVTKRGQDVALRCDPISGHVSLYWYRQALGQGPEFLTYFNYEAQQDKSGLPNDRFSAERPEGSISTLTIQRTEQRDSAMYRCASSTDRKPYEQYFGPGTRLTVT.